The source of this T cell receptor (beta chain) is a study of blood T cells in healthy people across ages. Points from the study as a whole: Naive T cell percentage showed a strong correlation with the diversity of TCR beta.

The germline V and J ends were trimmed by 3 bases and 10 bases, with 10 bases remaining between them. The CDR3 totals 12 residues. Note on this clonotype: Its antigen is undetermined.

A second PCR of roughly 6 to 12 cycles used a sample-barcoded 5' primer and a J-beta primer mix. TCRdb processed the 5' RACE reads anew with MiXCR; each CDR3 protein has one entry. The sample lists about 1.4 million distinct CDR3 sequences; roughly 64% were seen once. The individuals who served as donors were healthy Caucasians living in Russia, aged about 6 to 95. The TCR sequence derives from a man younger than 35 in good health. Source material: blood. V and J are TRBV12-3 or TRBV12-4 and TRBJ2-1; D call uncertain. CDR3 protein: CASSLALREQFF. CDR3 DNA: TGTGCCAGCAGTTTGGCTCTTCGGGAGCAGTTCTTC.